The source of this T cell receptor (beta chain) is a study of blood T cell repertoires in COVID-19. Across the study: COVID-19 samples, acute and convalescent, were from the United States, Italy and Spain.

As processed by the authors: Amplification with reference gene primers provided the estimates of nucleated cell counts. Libraries were prepared by immunoSEQ multiplex PCR; TCRdb keeps only in-frame clonotypes and omits some of them. D and trimming come from the DNA, and the V and J calls and clone size come from that table. The repertoire holds about 480,000 clones, with around 89% as singletons. The germline gives CDR1 SGHRS, CDR2 YFSETQ. The CDR3 has 13 amino acids. Deletions cut 0 bases from V and 1 base from J, with 4 bases between. Turning to this clone: Additional DNA sequences in this sample encode the identical CDR3.

Resolution of symptoms, clearance, or two negative PCRs was present in recovered Cohort 3 donors. The source material was PBMCs or T cells enriched from blood (not recorded which). The chain uses TRBV5-1 and TRBJ1-1, with D hard to call. The clonotype originates from a middle-aged woman who had recovered from COVID-19. The CDR3 nucleotides are TGCGCCAGCAGCTTGGCAGAGAACACTGAAGCTTTCTTT. Its translation is CASSLAENTEAFF.